Listed here are 5 T cell receptor beta chains from one sample, sequenced in a study of T-cell reconstitution after alpha-beta-depleted transplantation in children. Preparation of the TCRbeta library involved a method that used unique molecular identifiers. TCRdb reprocessed the PCR reads via MiXCR and lists one record per CDR3 protein. The sample holds 200,000 to 250,000 distinct CDR3 sequences; approximately 10% are singletons and the top ten take roughly 27%. Sequences were derived from PBMCs, sampled before TCRalphabeta/CD19-depleted stem cell transplant. The origin of the receptors is a child under two years old with acute myeloid leukemia, due to receive a stem cell transplant.

This clonotype was recorded at least ten times. This chain connects TRBV5-1 to TRBJ2-2; perhaps TRBD2 as D (6 bases). Germline assignment: CDR1 SGHRS and CDR2 YFSETQ. V lost 4 bases and J lost 6, with 10 bases in between. CDR3 size: 13 residues. The CDR3 spells CASSEPGAGELFF. DNA of the CDR3: TGCGCCAGCAGCGAGCCGGGGGCCGGGGAGCTGTTTTTT.

This clonotype has at least ten counts. The chain recombines TRBV4-3 with TRBJ2-1; weak D call: TRBD1 (5 bases). Germline-derived CDR1 and CDR2 are LGHNA and YSLEER. Between the trimmed V and J ends, which lost 2 bases and 6 bases, there was a span of 5 bases. This CDR3 region has 12 residues. The CDR3 sequence: CASSQQGNEQFF. The CDR3 DNA reads TGCGCCAGCAGCCAACAGGGCAATGAGCAGTTCTTC.

The sample holds many counts of this clonotype. This chain joins TRBV29-1 and TRBJ1-6, with a possible D match to TRBD1 (5 bases). The CDR3 is 12 amino acids. Trimming pared 1 base from V and 14 bases from J, leaving 12 bases between. Germline lookup yields CDR1 SQVTM and CDR2 ANQGSEA. The CDR3 is CSVEGRDGALHF. As DNA, the CDR3 is TGCAGCGTTGAAGGGCGGGACGGGGCCCTCCACTTT.

This clonotype was seen many times. The V call is TRBV5-1, the J call TRBJ1-1, with D perhaps TRBD1 (5 bases). The CDR3 length is 15 residues. The V end lost 4 bases, the J end lost 5 bases, and 18 bases lay between the germline ends. Germline V CDR1 and CDR2: SGHRS, YFSETQ. The CDR3 DNA reads as TGCGCCAGCAGCCCTTGGCAAGGGGCCAGGACTGAAGCTTTCTTT. It is translated as CASSPWQGARTEAFF. The whole variable domain, remainder taken from reference TRBV5-1 and TRBJ1-1, is KAGVTQTPRYLIKTRGQQVTLSCSPISGHRSVSWYQQTPGQGLQFLFEYFSETQRNKGNFPGRFSGRQFSNSRSEMNVSTLELGDSALYLCASSPWQGARTEAFFGQGTRLTVV.

The V gene is TRBV7-9, the J gene TRBJ2-2, with D unresolved. Germline CDR1 reads SEHNR; CDR2 reads FQNEAQ (reference sequence). The CDR3 is made up of 16 amino acids. The V end lost 2 bases, the J end lost 0 bases, and 10 bases lay between the germline ends. CDR3 bases: TGTGCCAGCAGCTTACGATTAGGTGCGAACACCGGGGAGCTGTTTTTT. It translates to CASSLRLGANTGELFF.